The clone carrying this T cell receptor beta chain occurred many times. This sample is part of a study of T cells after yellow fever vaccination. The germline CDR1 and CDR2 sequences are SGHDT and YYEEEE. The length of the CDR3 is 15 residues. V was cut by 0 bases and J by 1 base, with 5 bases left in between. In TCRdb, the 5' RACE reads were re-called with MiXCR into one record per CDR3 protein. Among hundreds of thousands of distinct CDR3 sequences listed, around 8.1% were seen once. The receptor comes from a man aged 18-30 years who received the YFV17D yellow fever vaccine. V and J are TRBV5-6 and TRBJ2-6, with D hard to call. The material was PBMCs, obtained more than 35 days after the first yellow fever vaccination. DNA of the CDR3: TGTGCCAGCAGCTTGGGCGTATCTGGGGCCAACGTCCTGACTTTC. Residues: CASSLGVSGANVLTF.